The 12 T cell receptor beta chains given below trace back to one sample, sequenced in a study of HIV-infected patients and healthy controls. No cell fractionation was done, so the repertoire covers all unsorted peripheral blood T cells. Alpha and beta constant-region primers primed reverse transcription of 500 to 550 ng RNA. Each of the alpha and beta chains got its own library through chain-specific third strand synthesis with indices. Via MiXCR, TCRdb re-called the 5' RACE reads, giving one row per CDR3 protein. Of almost 4,500 distinct CDR3 sequences in the sample, about 8.2% were seen once. The sample here was blood, taken before antiretroviral therapy. These receptors originate from an adult with HIV infection.

This clonotype was seen repeatedly, ten times or more. This chain uses TRBV10-2 with TRBJ2-7; D not certain. Germline assignment: CDR1 WSHSY and CDR2 SAAADI. V lost 5 bases to trimming and J lost 0 bases, with 8 bases between them. This CDR3 has 13 residues. Here the CDR3 DNA reads TGCGCCAGCAGTCTTCAGCTCTCCTACGAGCAGTACTTC. Protein: CASSLQLSYEQYF.

Many counts were recorded for this clonotype. This chain links TRBV28 with TRBJ1-6, with D perhaps TRBD1 (6 bases). From germline, CDR1 is MDHEN and CDR2 SYDVKM. V lost 6 bases to trimming and J lost 8 bases, with 11 bases between them. The CDR3 covers 13 residues. CDR3 coding DNA: TGTGCCAGCAGGGGTGCAGGGGATTCACCCCTCCACTTT. It is translated as CASRGAGDSPLHF.

This chain connects TRBV20-1 to TRBJ1-4; D call uncertain. V was clipped by 6 bases and J by 7 bases, with 18 bases between them. CDR1 is DFQATT and CDR2 is SNEGSKA in the germline V gene (reference sequence). The CDR3 has 14 amino acids. The CDR3 spells CSAGKPSIIEKLFF. The CDR3 nucleotides are TGCAGTGCCGGAAAACCATCCATAATTGAAAAACTGTTTTTT.

With regard to this clonotype: One junction end does not reproduce the germline sequence, and a read error may be involved. The chain couples TRBV28 to TRBJ2-4; D unresolved. The CDR3 loop spans 14 amino acids. CDR1 MDHEN and CDR2 SYDVKM come from the germline V gene. DNA of the CDR3: TGTGCCAGCAGTTTTAGGGCAGCCCAAAACATTCAGTACTTC. Translating it yields CASSFRAAQNIQYF.

V and J are TRBV7-2 and TRBJ2-5; D not certain. Germline CDR1 is SGHTA and CDR2 is FQGNSA. V was pared by 6 bases and J by 4 bases, with 12 bases between. This CDR3 comprises 13 residues. CDR3 sequence: CASSADGLETQYF. The CDR3 bases are TGTGCCAGCAGTGCAGACGGGTTAGAGACCCAGTACTTC.

This clonotype is labeled medium-sized. This chain uses TRBV28 with TRBJ2-7; perhaps TRBD2 as D (6 bases). V lost 6 bases and J lost 5, with 20 bases in between. Germline CDR1 MDHEN, CDR2 SYDVKM. The CDR3 is made up of 15 amino acids. In DNA, the CDR3 is TGTGCCAGCAGCCGAGGCGGGGTACAAGTGGACGAGCAGTACTTC. It is translated as CASSRGGVQVDEQYF.

This clonotype ranks as large. The gene calls are TRBV20-1 and TRBJ2-5; 9 nucleotides line up with TRBD2. V gave up 2 bases and J gave up 5 bases; unmatched junction bases: 9. The CDR3 is made up of 15 amino acids. CDR1 is DFQATT, CDR2 SNEGSKA, per germline (reference sequence). The CDR3 nucleotides read TGCAGTGCTAGACCCGAAGCGGGAGGTGGCGAGACCCAGTACTTC. As protein: CSARPEAGGGETQYF.

This clonotype was observed a handful of times. The chain is built from TRBV20-1 and TRBJ2-5, with a tentative D call TRBD1 (6 bases). The length of the CDR3 is 14 residues. CDR1 is DFQATT, CDR2 SNEGSKA, per germline (reference sequence). The V and J ends lost 5 bases and 3 bases respectively, with 16 bases between them. The CDR3 here is CSASDSPLKETQYF. In DNA, the CDR3 is TGCAGTGCTTCGGACAGTCCACTTAAAGAGACCCAGTACTTC.

By share, this clonotype counts as hyperexpanded. The chain uses TRBV6-5 and TRBJ2-3, with D uncertain. The V end lost 0 bases, the J end lost 4 bases, and 5 bases lay between the germline ends. The CDR3 contains 13 residues. Germline-derived CDR1 and CDR2 are MNHEY and SVGAGI. This chain's CDR3 is CASSYSGSDTQYF. CDR3 nucleotides: TGTGCCAGCAGTTACTCGGGGTCAGATACGCAGTATTTT.

In its sample, this clonotype ranks as medium-sized. The CDR3 is CASSPHSQYEQYF. Here the CDR3 DNA reads TGTGCCAGCAGTCCCCATTCCCAATACGAGCAGTACTTC. This rearrangement joins TRBV28 to TRBJ2-7; D not resolved. The CDR3 is made up of 13 amino acids. Germline-derived CDR1 and CDR2 are MDHEN and SYDVKM. V shed 5 bases and J shed 4 bases, with 12 bases lying between them.

This clonotype was seen repeatedly, ten times or more. V is TRBV12-3 or TRBV12-4 and J is TRBJ1-3; 8 nucleotides align to TRBD1. The CDR3 contains 17 residues. With V trimmed by 5 bases and J by 0 bases, 9 bases remained unmatched. The CDR3 nucleotides are TGTGCCAGCAGTGATCCGGGACAGGTCAGCTCTGGAAACACCATATATTTT. Its translation: CASSDPGQVSSGNTIYF.

This clonotype appeared many times. The rearrangement links TRBV3-1 to TRBJ2-1; TRBD2 agrees at 10 bases. This CDR3 is built from 15 residues. V was clipped by 4 bases and J by 0 bases; unmatched bases: 0. Per germline, CDR1 LGHDT and CDR2 YNNKEL (reference sequence). The CDR3 region has the DNA TGTGCCAGCAGCCCTAGCGGGAGCTCCTACAATGAGCAGTTCTTC. Residues: CASSPSGSSYNEQFF.